Listed here is a single T cell receptor beta chain. The CDR3 sequence is 14 residues long. The table came from immunoSEQ multiplex PCR; TCRdb's copy has only in-frame clones and leaves some out. In the table there are fewer than 25,000 clones, roughly nine tenths of which are singletons. The source of the sample is a study of T cell changes during pregnancy in multiple sclerosis. The rearrangement joins TRBV12-2 to TRBJ2-5; TRBD2 was called by the table and not checked on the DNA. TRBV12-2 is tagged as a pseudogene. The sequence was collected from a female donor in good health, enrolled as a control in a pregnancy study. The source material was CD4+ T cells from peripheral blood mononuclear cells, sampled in the third trimester of pregnancy. CDR3 region: CASRLVALMETQYF. CDR3 coding DNA: TGTGCAAGTCGCTTAGTTGCACTAATGGAGACCCAGTACTTC.